This T cell receptor beta chain derives from a study of beta chain features in type 1 diabetes. The germline V and J ends were trimmed by 8 bases and 0 bases, with 14 bases remaining between them. The germline CDR1 and CDR2 sequences are MNHNY and SVGAGI (reference sequence). CDR3 length: 15 residues. This clone has a handful of counts. The target antigen is unknown. Reverse transcribing all isolated RNA meant expressed TCRB transcripts were sequenced. This table comes from immunoSEQ multiplex PCR, and its TCRdb copy is limited to in-frame clones, with some not included. The sample consists of around 500,000 clones, 10% to 12% of them appearing once. CD45RO/CCR7/CD25/CD127/CD95/CD27 separated CD4+ naive, central memory, regulatory and stem cell-like memory cells by sorting. Study-level results: The naive, central memory and Treg TCRB repertoires of patients appeared to be more similar to one another than those of healthy donors.

The gene calls are TRBV6-6 and TRBJ2-4, with a possible D match to TRBD1 (5 bases). The receptor was isolated from a woman younger than 35 in good health. Sequencing was carried out using naive CD4+ T cells from blood. The CDR3 region has the DNA TGTGCCAGCTCTGGGTGGCAGGGAGCCAAAAACATTCAGTACTTC. It specifies CASSGWQGAKNIQYF.